The clone carrying this TCR beta chain was recorded at least ten times. What it binds is not known. These data originate in a study of T cells in Graves' hyperthyroidism and ophthalmopathy. Notes on the study in general: Ophthalmopathy was distinguished from stable hyperthyroidism by 13 V-J signatures.

V dropped 3 bases and J dropped 0; count of bases not matched to a gene: 8. There are 17 residues in the CDR3. Germline V gives CDR1 DFQATT, CDR2 SNEGSKA (reference sequence). RNA transcripts yielded amplified TCR beta CDR3 regions. In the first-round RT-PCR of the TCR CDR3, the HTBI primer set was used. TCRdb recomputed calls from the multiplex PCR reads with MiXCR, one row per CDR3 protein. This table holds 400,000 or so distinct CDR3 sequences, 15% found once. The V call is TRBV20-1, the J call TRBJ2-5; 12 bases map to TRBD2. The clonotype originates from a woman aged 55-70 years with Graves' ophthalmopathy. Sequenced sample: blood. CDR3 sequence (DNA): TGCAGTGCTAGTCTCGGACTAGCGGGATTGTACCAAGAGACCCAGTACTTC. Protein: CSASLGLAGLYQETQYF.